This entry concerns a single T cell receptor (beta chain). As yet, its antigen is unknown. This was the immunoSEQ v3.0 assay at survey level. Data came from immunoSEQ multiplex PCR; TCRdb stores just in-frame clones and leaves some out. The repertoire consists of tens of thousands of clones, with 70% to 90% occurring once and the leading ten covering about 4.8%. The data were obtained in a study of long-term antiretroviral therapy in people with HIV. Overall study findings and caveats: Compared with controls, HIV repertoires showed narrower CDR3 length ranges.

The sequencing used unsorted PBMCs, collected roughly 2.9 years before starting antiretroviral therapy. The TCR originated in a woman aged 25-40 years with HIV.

The CDR3 nucleotides are TGCGCCAGCAGCTACTTACCGGGACAGGGGAACAACTATGGCTACACCTTC. Its translation: CASSYLPGQGNNYGYTF. The V gene is TRBV5-1, the J gene TRBJ1-2; TRBD1 matches at 10 bases. This CDR3 contains 17 residues. In germline, CDR1 is SGHRS, CDR2 YFSETQ. The ends lost 3 bases at V and 2 bases at J; junction bases unmatched: 10.